Listed here is a single T cell receptor (beta chain). Its antigen remains unidentified. This specimen belongs to a study of vaccination effects on CD4 cells after COVID-19. Profiled with immunoSEQ multiplex PCR; TCRdb holds only in-frame clones, not every one. The sample shows 9,500 to 13,000 clones, 65% to 75% of them seen only once. After expansion with viral peptide pools in the ViraFEST assay, antigen-specific CD4+ T cells were sequenced. CD4+ T cell isolation took place after approximately 11 days of culture. The CDR3 sequence is 13 residues long. With 6 bases removed from V and 2 bases from J, the gap between germline ends came to 13 bases. CDR1 is SQVTM and CDR2 is ANQGSEA in the germline V gene.

The clonotype was recovered from a human donor who received a COVID-19 vaccine. This rearrangement joins TRBV29-1 to TRBJ1-2; TRBD1 might be the D (5 bases). This sample comprised CD4+ T cells from PBMCs cultured with HCoV-229E spike peptides, obtained before COVID-19 vaccination. In DNA form, the CDR3 reads TGCAGCGTCGAGTGGGGCGGGAACTATGGCTACACCTTC. Its protein product is CSVEWGGNYGYTF.